A single sample gave rise to the 24 T cell receptor beta chains below, sequenced in a study of response to subunit inactivated influenza vaccine. MiXCR, run by TCRdb on the RT-PCR reads, gives a single entry per CDR3 protein. There are roughly 170,000 distinct CDR3 sequences in the sample; 9.2% occur only once, and under 13% lies in the top ten. Sequences were derived from non-naive T cells sorted from PBMCs, sampled on the day of vaccination. These receptors were collected from a man aged 45-65 years who received an inactivated influenza vaccine.

This clonotype was counted many times. The rearrangement joins TRBV4-3 to TRBJ2-5; D remains unclear. CDR3 size: 13 residues. CDR1 and CDR2 (germline): LGHNA, YSLEER. With 1 base removed from V and 5 bases from J, the gap between germline ends came to 8 bases. CDR3 bases: TGCGCCAGCAGCCAAGCGAGCATGGAGACCCAGTACTTC. Its protein product is CASSQASMETQYF.

This clonotype has a handful of counts. This chain connects TRBV6-2 or TRBV6-3 to TRBJ1-4; tentative D call: TRBD1 (5 bases). Germline V gene lookup returns CDR1 MNHEY and CDR2 SVGEGT. The CDR3 is 15 residues long. V was shortened by 6 bases and J by 5 bases, with 16 bases between the two germline ends. In DNA form, the CDR3 reads TGTGCCAGCAGCGACCCCGGAGGGGACAATGAAAAACTGTTTTTT. It translates to CASSDPGGDNEKLFF.

This clonotype was picked up a small number of times. This rearrangement joins TRBV24-1 to TRBJ2-7; D may be TRBD2 (7 bases). In germline, CDR1 is KGHDR, CDR2 SFDVKD. This CDR3 comprises 15 residues. V lost 3 bases to trimming and J lost 5 bases, with 16 bases between them. The CDR3 here is CATSDPGGGGDEQYF. In DNA form, the CDR3 reads TGTGCCACCAGTGATCCGGGAGGCGGGGGCGACGAGCAGTACTTC.

This clonotype was detected a few times. The gene calls are TRBV11-1 and TRBJ1-1; 8 bases are a match to TRBD1. Germline CDR1 and CDR2: SGHAT and FQDESV (reference sequence). CDR3 length: 19 amino acids. Trimming took 5 bases from V and 0 from J; bases not matched to a gene: 17. The CDR3 reads CASSPGGQGLMLMNTEAFF. CDR3 DNA sequence: TGTGCCAGCAGCCCCGGAGGACAGGGACTAATGCTTATGAACACTGAAGCTTTCTTT. The full variable domain, completed using reference TRBV11-1 and TRBJ1-1, is EAEVAQSPRYKITEKSQAVAFWCDPISGHATLYWYRQILGQGPELLVQFQDESVVDDSQLPKDRFSAERLKGVDSTLKIQPAELGDSAMYLCASSPGGQGLMLMNTEAFFGQGTRLTVV.

This clonotype was picked up a small number of times. The chain joins TRBV24-1 to TRBJ1-1; TRBD1 matches at 7 bases. Germline V gene sequence: CDR1 KGHDR, CDR2 SFDVKD. The CDR3 totals 13 residues. V shed 10 bases and J 3 bases; nucleotides not matched to a gene: 7. The CDR3 is CATTRGGDTEAFF. CDR3 DNA: TGTGCCACAACCAGGGGGGGCGACACTGAAGCTTTCTTT.

The chain couples TRBV14 to TRBJ2-3; 11 bases are shared with TRBD2. Germline loops: CDR1 SGHDN, CDR2 FVKESK. CDR3 length: 18 residues. The ends lost 0 bases at V and 0 bases at J; junction bases unmatched: 5. The CDR3 protein is CASSQDLGLAASTDTQYF. CDR3 sequence (DNA): TGTGCCAGCAGCCAAGATCTGGGACTAGCGGCTAGCACAGATACGCAGTATTTT.

This clonotype was detected only a few times. J is TRBJ2-2 and V is TRBV30, with a weak D call TRBD1 (6 bases). Trimming shortened V by 5 bases and J by 6 bases, and 13 bases separated the two germline ends. The CDR3 has 13 residues. Per germline, CDR1 GTSNPN and CDR2 SVGIG (reference sequence). The DNA for the CDR3 is TGTGCCTGGGACCGCAGGGGAGCCGGGGAGCTGTTTTTT. Amino acids: CAWDRRGAGELFF.

This clonotype was seen repeatedly, ten times or more. The chain links TRBV29-1 to TRBJ2-5; D call uncertain. CDR3 size: 10 residues. From germline, CDR1 is SQVTM and CDR2 ANQGSEA. The germline V and J ends were trimmed by 6 bases and 2 bases, with 4 bases remaining between them. CDR3 amino acids: CSVGQETQYF. The CDR3, as DNA: TGCAGCGTGGGTCAAGAGACCCAGTACTTC.

This clonotype was picked up many times. V usage is TRBV6-1 and J usage is TRBJ1-1; D gene uncertain. Trimming left V 6 bases short and J 1 base short, with 12 bases between. This CDR3 is 14 amino acids long. CDR1 is MNHNS, CDR2 SASEGT, per germline. The CDR3 loop is CASSPQTTNTEAFF. CDR3 coding DNA: TGTGCCAGCAGCCCCCAGACAACGAACACTGAAGCTTTCTTT.

The table lists this clonotype with a few counts. The V and J genes are TRBV20-1 and TRBJ1-6; D remains unclear. The germline V gene encodes CDR1 DFQATT and CDR2 SNEGSKA (reference sequence). The V and J ends lost 2 bases and 8 bases respectively, with 10 bases between them. There are 13 residues in the CDR3. The CDR3 loop is CSARPPMDSPLHF. The CDR3 DNA reads as TGCAGTGCTAGACCGCCTATGGATTCACCCCTCCACTTT.

This clonotype was seen only a few times. V usage is TRBV29-1 and J usage is TRBJ1-2, with 9 bases aligning to TRBD1. V lost 4 bases, J lost 7 bases, and 13 bases stayed unmatched. The CDR3 is made up of 15 amino acids. CDR1 and CDR2 (germline): SQVTM, ANQGSEA. CDR3 nucleotides: TGCAGCGTTGGAATGGGGGACAGGGTATTAGGTGGCTACACCTTC. Translated: CSVGMGDRVLGGYTF.

This clonotype was observed at least ten times. This chain uses TRBV9 with TRBJ2-3; 7 bases agree with TRBD1. This CDR3 comprises 15 residues. Looked up from germline, CDR1 is SGDLS and CDR2 is YYNGEE. Losses at the gene ends were 3 bases for V and 0 bases for J; bases not matched to a gene: 4. In DNA, the CDR3 is TGTGCCAGCAGCGCCCACAGGGGAAGCACAGATACGCAGTATTTT. Translation: CASSAHRGSTDTQYF.

This clonotype occurred many times. The CDR3 spells CASRKPGFDTDTQYF. CDR3 sequence (DNA): TGTGCCAGCAGAAAACCGGGATTTGACACAGATACGCAGTATTTT. V is TRBV12-3 or TRBV12-4 and J is TRBJ2-3, with a tentative D call TRBD2 (5 bases). CDR3 length: 15 amino acids. V lost 6 bases to trimming and J lost 2 bases, with 15 bases between them.

V gene TRBV12-3 or TRBV12-4 combines with J gene TRBJ2-7, with D perhaps matching TRBD1 (5 bases). The V and J ends lost 2 bases and 6 bases respectively, with 11 bases between them. The length of the CDR3 is 13 residues. CDR3: CASSLLRAGEQYF. The CDR3 DNA reads as TGTGCCAGCAGTTTACTCAGGGCTGGCGAGCAGTACTTC.

The chain combines TRBV5-1 with TRBJ2-1; 10 bases line up with TRBD2. The ends lost 4 bases at V and 6 bases at J; junction bases unmatched: 7. Germline V gene lookup returns CDR1 SGHRS and CDR2 YFSETQ. This CDR3 has 15 residues. The CDR3 coding sequence is TGCGCCAGCAGCCAGGGGGCTAGCGGGGGCAATGAGCAGTTCTTC. Translation gives CASSQGASGGNEQFF.

This clonotype has ten or more counts. The rearrangement uses TRBV12-3 or TRBV12-4 and TRBJ2-7, with D tentatively TRBD1 or TRBD2 (6 bases each). The CDR3 consists of 12 residues. Between the trimmed V and J ends, which lost 6 bases and 13 bases, there was a span of 19 bases. The CDR3 region has the DNA TGTGCCAGCAGCCAATGGGGGGCTCTTATCTACTTC. Encoded protein: CASSQWGALIYF.

In this sample, this clonotype turned up a few times. In DNA, the CDR3 is TGCGCCAGCAGCGACCGGGACAGGGGAACCTACGAGCAGTACTTC. Its protein is CASSDRDRGTYEQYF. The gene calls are TRBV4-1 and TRBJ2-7; 10 bases agree with TRBD1. Per the germline V gene, CDR1 is MGHRA and CDR2 is YSYEKL. V shed 5 bases, J shed 2 bases, and the junction held 6 bases outside the gene matches. The CDR3 spans 15 residues.

This clonotype showed up just a few times. V gene TRBV20-1 combines with J gene TRBJ2-2; 12 nucleotides align to TRBD2. The J segment lost 5 bases and the V segment lost 3 bases, leaving 4 bases of the junction unmatched. The CDR3 consists of 15 residues. CDR1 DFQATT and CDR2 SNEGSKA come from the germline V gene (reference sequence). CDR3 sequence reads: CSARTSGSRTGELFF. The CDR3 DNA is TGCAGTGCTAGGACTAGCGGGAGTAGAACCGGGGAGCTGTTTTTT.

This clonotype was found many times. The CDR3 sequence: CSARRGGLNTGELFF. CDR3 in DNA: TGCAGTGCTAGAAGGGGGGGCCTTAACACCGGGGAGCTGTTTTTT. The chain couples TRBV20-1 to TRBJ2-2; tentatively, D is TRBD2 (7 bases). The germline V and J ends were trimmed by 2 bases and 2 bases, with 12 bases remaining between them. The CDR3 has 15 amino acids. Per the germline V gene, CDR1 is DFQATT and CDR2 is SNEGSKA (reference sequence).

This clonotype showed up many times. The chain links TRBV10-3 to TRBJ2-1, with D perhaps TRBD2 (6 bases). The CDR3 is 15 residues long. The germline CDR1 and CDR2 sequences are ENHRY and SYGVKD. Deletions cut 2 bases from V and 4 bases from J, with 12 bases between. The CDR3 region is CAISEGGYGYNEQFF. The CDR3 DNA reads as TGTGCCATCAGTGAGGGAGGGTACGGGTACAATGAGCAGTTCTTC.

This clonotype occurred many times. J is TRBJ2-1 and V is TRBV20-1, with D possibly matching TRBD1 (6 bases). V was pared by 3 bases and J by 0 bases, with 15 bases between. This CDR3 is built from 16 residues. Germline CDR1 DFQATT, CDR2 SNEGSKA (reference sequence). The CDR3 region has the DNA TGCAGTGCTAGTGGAGAGGGGGTCGGCTCCTACAATGAGCAGTTCTTC. As protein: CSASGEGVGSYNEQFF.

This clonotype was observed many times. For the CDR3, the DNA is TGTGCCACCCCTAGGGGGATCCTAACAACTAATGAAAAACTGTTTTTT. This translates into CATPRGILTTNEKLFF. V is TRBV28 and J is TRBJ1-4, with a weak D call TRBD1 (6 bases). Per germline, CDR1 MDHEN and CDR2 SYDVKM. This CDR3 region has 16 residues. Trimming pared 10 bases from V and 0 bases from J, leaving 18 bases between. Full variable domain (missing parts from reference TRBV28 and TRBJ1-4): DVKVTQSSRYLVKRTGEKVFLECVQDMDHENMFWYRQDPGLGLRLIYFSYDVKMKEKGDIPEGYSVSREKKERFSLILESASTNQTSMYLCATPRGILTTNEKLFFGSGTQLSVL.

The chain's CDR3 is CASSQEEGAGTEAFF. DNA of the CDR3: TGCGCCAGCAGCCAAGAAGAGGGGGCAGGCACTGAAGCTTTCTTT. The chain uses TRBV4-1 and TRBJ1-1; 7 bases fit TRBD1. Germline V gene sequence: CDR1 MGHRA, CDR2 YSYEKL. V was clipped by 0 bases and J by 4 bases; unmatched bases: 5. CDR3 size: 15 residues.

This clonotype appeared a few times. The chain links TRBV6-5 to TRBJ1-4, with D uncertain. Trimming shortened V by 0 bases and J by 7 bases, and 12 bases separated the two germline ends. This CDR3 is 15 amino acids long. Germline values: CDR1 MNHEY, CDR2 SVGAGI. Written as DNA, the CDR3 is TGTGCCAGCAGTTACTCCACTGGGGTCGGTGAAAAACTGTTTTTT. Residues: CASSYSTGVGEKLFF.